This TCR beta chain was sequenced for a study of Graves' ophthalmopathy and Graves' hyperthyroidism. Study results and limitations: Ophthalmopathy versus stable hyperthyroidism: 13-signature model gave 85% to 90% sensitivity, 80% to 84% specificity.

This clonotype came up a few times. What it recognizes is unknown. From RNA, the CDR3 regions of TCR beta chains were amplified and sequenced. First-round RT-PCR relied on HTBI primers, and a second-round multiplex PCR came next. TCRdb used MiXCR to reprocess the multiplex PCR reads, holding one entry per CDR3 protein. The data contain about 1.1 million distinct CDR3 sequences, approximately 35% of them singletons. Clinical symptoms, serum thyroxine, TRAb, thyroid ultrasound and orbital computed tomography were relied on for diagnosis. The CDR3 length is 13 residues. The germline V gene has CDR1 SQVTM and CDR2 ANQGSEA. The V end was cut by 5 bases, the J end by 4 bases, with 14 bases between.

Sample: peripheral blood or thyroid tissue (not recorded which). This receptor was taken from an adult man with Graves' hyperthyroidism. The V call is TRBV29-1, the J call TRBJ1-1; D may be TRBD1 (6 bases). The CDR3 DNA sequence: TGCAGCGTTTCCACGGACAGAACCACTGAAGCTTTCTTT. Its translation is CSVSTDRTTEAFF.